This is a list of T cell receptor beta chains from one sample in a study of blood T cell repertoires in COVID-19. Sequencing used immunoSEQ multiplex PCR; TCRdb keeps in-frame clones, though not all of them. The sample consists of 390,000 or so clones, around 86% of them appearing once. The sequencing input was peripheral blood. The receptors were sampled from a young woman with active or convalescent COVID-19. Both conserved end residues are part of each CDR3.

CDR3 | J | V
CASKRTPSYEQYF | TRBJ2-7 | TRBV6-5
CASSSGLDTGELFF | TRBJ2-2 | TRBV5-1
CASSSGHEQYF | TRBJ2-7 | TRBV5-6
CASSIEGRNSPLHF | TRBJ1-6 | TRBV19
CASSPGQSYGYTF | TRBJ1-2 | TRBV7-6
CASSQTTGHPGYTF | TRBJ1-2 | TRBV3-1/TRBV3-2
CARSLYLSSTDTQYF | TRBJ2-3 | TRBV5-3
CAISDAVQGEGNTIYF | TRBJ1-3 | TRBV10-3
CASSSLDRAGEQFF | TRBJ2-1 | TRBV11-2
CASSIDSSSTDTQYF | TRBJ2-3 | TRBV19
CASSAREESEQYF | TRBJ2-7 | TRBV6-4
CASSTGGLNTEAFF | TRBJ1-1 | TRBV5-1
CSALTGVAQYF | TRBJ2-5 | TRBV29-1
CASSPEGRAPSGANVLTF | TRBJ2-6 | TRBV11-2
CAWSAAIPGQGETQYF | TRBJ2-5 | TRBV30
CASSPPGTGDGGAGNTIYF | TRBJ1-3 | TRBV9
CASSQDSPGGLDYGYTF | TRBJ1-2 | TRBV4-1
CASSFDRYNTEAFF | TRBJ1-1 | TRBV11-2
CASSYTGASSGNTIYF | TRBJ1-3 | TRBV6-6
CASSRNSGGNTGELFF | TRBJ2-2 | TRBV27
CASSLYVTGPPYNEQFF | TRBJ2-1 | TRBV28
CASSGGDGVYEKLFF | TRBJ1-4 | TRBV25-1
CAWSPPRGRAAEAFF | TRBJ1-1 | TRBV30
CASSTGSLANYGYTF | TRBJ1-2 | TRBV4-1
CAFSGGASSPLHF | TRBJ1-6 | TRBV30
CASSFGQDEAFF | TRBJ1-1 | TRBV12-3/TRBV12-4
CASGLVRGGDSNYGYTF | TRBJ1-2 | TRBV12-5
CASSQPQLAGGFYEQYF | TRBJ2-7 | TRBV3-1/TRBV3-2
CASSPDETGRYEQYF | TRBJ2-7 | TRBV6-2/TRBV6-3
CASSNGLAGDLETQYF | TRBJ2-5 | TRBV27
CSVDRGGDTEAFF | TRBJ1-1 | TRBV29-1
CASSFFGSAGELFF | TRBJ2-2 | TRBV11-2
CASSMKTGSSEKLFF | TRBJ1-4 | TRBV7-9
CASSSSGGTDTQYF | TRBJ2-3 | TRBV5-1
CASSTRGTGELFF | TRBJ2-2 | TRBV3-1/TRBV3-2
CASIRDRANYGYTF | TRBJ1-2 | TRBV6-5
CASSDGTPPEQYF | TRBJ2-7 | TRBV6-1
CASSSSGGFLDEQYF | TRBJ2-7 | TRBV6-1
CASSYGQGEVYYEQYF | TRBJ2-7 | TRBV6-5
CASSPLSGTDTQYF | TRBJ2-3 | TRBV18
CASSLATSGPYEQYF | TRBJ2-7 | TRBV7-8
CASSALLWTSGSYEQYF | TRBJ2-7 | TRBV2
CASSPPQGTQSYNEQFF | TRBJ2-1 | TRBV18
CASSNGGEYYGYTF | TRBJ1-2 | TRBV5-4
CASSKGLAGFF | TRBJ2-1 | TRBV12-3/TRBV12-4